This T cell receptor beta chain was profiled in a study of cytomegalovirus exposure and HLA in healthy donors. Study in general: A preliminary data release comprised around 85 million unique TCRs obtained from HLA-typed donors. Study conclusions and caveats: In vitro work confirmed that three CMV-associated chains recognize CMV antigens. The study dropped some indistinguishable V segments, TRBV6-2 and TRBV6-3 among them.

A remark on this clone: Its antigen remains unidentified.

The CDR3 covers 13 residues. The germline CDR1 and CDR2 sequences are MNHNY and SVGAGI (reference sequence). Trimming pared 6 bases from V and 4 bases from J, leaving 13 bases between. The PCR was carried out with 60 Vbeta primers and 13 Jbeta primers. Clones were read by immunoSEQ multiplex PCR, and TCRdb kept only the in-frame ones, dropping some. The sample lists about 180,000 clones, around 77% occurring once. The chain recombines TRBV6-6 with TRBJ2-7; D perhaps matches TRBD1 (6 bases). Sequenced: PBMCs. This clonotype originated in a woman aged 25 to 45 in good health and CMV-seronegative. The CDR3 coding sequence is TGTGCCAGCAGCCCGGGACAACCATACGAGCAGTACTTC. It yields the protein CASSPGQPYEQYF.